The present TCR beta chain was sequenced within a study of cytomegalovirus exposure and HLA in healthy donors. The PCR used 60 Vbeta and 13 Jbeta primers. Method: immunoSEQ multiplex PCR; TCRdb's copy keeps in-frame clones and lacks some. The data contain about 160,000 clones, roughly 80% of them seen just once; the ten biggest clones take up around 1%. This clonotype was obtained from a man aged 25-45 years in good health and CMV-seronegative. Source material: PBMCs.

In DNA form, the CDR3 reads TGTGCCAGCAGTTCAGCGGGAGGGACTGAGCAGTTCTTC. Translation: CASSSAGGTEQFF. The chain combines TRBV6-6 with TRBJ2-1; 10 bases map to TRBD2. V was clipped by 4 bases and J by 9 bases; unmatched bases: 3. The germline gives CDR1 MNHNY, CDR2 SVGAGI (reference sequence). The CDR3 runs to 13 residues.